This T cell receptor beta chain was recorded in a study of glioma-infiltrating T cells. Using RNA template, CDR3s of TCR alpha and beta were amplified with iRepertoire arm-PCR. TCRdb processed the multiplex PCR reads anew with MiXCR; each CDR3 protein has one entry. The data show roughly 350,000 distinct CDR3 sequences, more than 35% seen once. The TCR sequence derives from a human donor with low-grade glioma or glioblastoma, undergoing nonglioma brain surgery, or in good health (not recorded which). Sequencing was performed on glioma tissue, nonneoplastic brain tissue, or PBMCs (not recorded which).

The CDR3 reads CASSQHIGQGDNEQFF. For the CDR3, the DNA is TGCGCCAGCAGCCAACACATAGGACAGGGGGACAATGAGCAGTTCTTC. The rearrangement joins TRBV4-1 to TRBJ2-1, with 10 bases aligning to TRBD1. V was pared by 2 bases and J by 5 bases, with 6 bases of the junction left unmatched. The CDR3 contains 16 residues. Germline V gene data show CDR1 as MGHRA and CDR2 as YSYEKL.